This T cell receptor (beta chain) emerged from a study of radiation and T cells in renal cell carcinoma. General study points: Top tumor clonotypes rose in blood 2 weeks post-radiation, then contracted.

With respect to this clone: Its antigen is not known.

TCRdb's copy holds only in-frame clones and misses some; the assay was immunoSEQ multiplex PCR. The data contain some 81,000 clones, roughly 87% of them singletons. Time point denoted: blood 4 weeks post-SBRT, at nephrectomy. Treatment defined: 15 Gy SBRT to primary tumor, nephrectomy 4 weeks later. CDR3 length: 15 amino acids. Germline V gene lookup returns CDR1 SQVTM and CDR2 ANQGSEA. V dropped 6 bases and J dropped 5; count of bases not matched to a gene: 8. The chain is built from TRBV29-1 and TRBJ2-2; 11 nucleotides agree with TRBD1. The clonotype comes from a woman aged 70-85 years with renal cell carcinoma. The input for sequencing was blood, taken from a patient whose treatment included radiotherapy and nephrectomy. CDR3 loop: CSVKGQGAETGELFF. CDR3 DNA: TGCAGCGTCAAAGGACAGGGGGCGGAGACCGGGGAGCTGTTTTTT.